These 3 T cell receptor beta chains were sequenced from one sample in a study of somatic mutations in cytotoxic T cells in rheumatoid arthritis. The data were produced by immunoSEQ multiplex PCR, yet TCRdb's version contains in-frame clones alone and is incomplete. The sample lists 9,500 to 15,000 clones, roughly 80% occurring once. Sequencing used CD8+ T cells sorted from blood. The receptors derive from an older woman in good health.

This clone showed up just a few times. An end of the junction does not agree with germline; a read error may underlie this. This rearrangement joins TRBV6-5 to TRBJ1-5; D is unresolved. This CDR3 region has 13 residues. CDR1 MNHEY and CDR2 SVGAGI come from the germline V gene. The CDR3 spells CAISYSHGQPQHF. The CDR3 DNA reads as TGCGCCATCAGTTACAGCCACGGGCAGCCCCAGCATTTT.

In DNA form, the CDR3 reads TGTGCCAGCAGCCAAGGGGGCAGGGGAGCTTCACCCCTCCACTTT. Translated: CASSQGGRGASPLHF. The chain links TRBV14 to TRBJ1-6, with D possibly matching TRBD1 (6 bases). CDR1 is SGHDN and CDR2 is FVKESK in the germline V gene. V lost 1 base and J 9 bases, leaving 13 bases between the germline ends. This CDR3 spans 15 amino acids.

This chain uses TRBV6-1 with TRBJ2-7; D may be TRBD2 (6 bases). The CDR3 runs 14 residues. The germline V gene encodes CDR1 MNHNS and CDR2 SASEGT. The V end was cut by 4 bases, the J end by 2 bases, with 12 bases between. The CDR3 coding sequence is TGTGCCAGCAGTGCTAGGGACTCAGCCTACGAGCAGTACGTC. It specifies CASSARDSAYEQYV.